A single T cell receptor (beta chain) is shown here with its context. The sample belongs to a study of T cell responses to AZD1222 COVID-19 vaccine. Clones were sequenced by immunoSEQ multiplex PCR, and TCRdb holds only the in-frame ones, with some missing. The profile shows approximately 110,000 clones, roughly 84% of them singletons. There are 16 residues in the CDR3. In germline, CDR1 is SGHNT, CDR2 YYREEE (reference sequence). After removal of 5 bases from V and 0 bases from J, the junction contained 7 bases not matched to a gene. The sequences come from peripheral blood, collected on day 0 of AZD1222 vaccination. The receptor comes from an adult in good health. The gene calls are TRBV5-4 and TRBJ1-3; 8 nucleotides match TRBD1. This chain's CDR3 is CASSQGAIGSGNTIYF. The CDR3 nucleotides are TGTGCCAGCAGTCAGGGGGCGATAGGCTCTGGAAACACCATATATTTT.